One and the same sample provided the 9 T cell receptor beta chains below, sequenced in a study of CD8+ T cells in alopecia areata. Investigators isolated RNA and reverse transcribed it into cDNA to act as the sequencing template. This table comes from immunoSEQ multiplex PCR, and its TCRdb copy is limited to in-frame clones, with some not included. The sample consists of roughly 100,000 clones, approximately 84% of them appearing once. The treatment is: oral pan-JAK inhibitor, 5-10 mg twice daily. The material sequenced was CD8+ T cells sorted from blood, taken at roughly week 30, from a patient treated with tofacitinib. These receptors were obtained from a human donor with alopecia areata.

V is TRBV19 and J is TRBJ1-1, with a tentative D call TRBD1 (6 bases). The germline V and J ends were trimmed by 8 bases and 1 base, with 11 bases remaining between them. Germline V gene data show CDR1 as LNHDA and CDR2 as SQIVND (reference sequence). The CDR3 runs to 13 residues. The CDR3 nucleotides read TGTGCCAGTTTTGCAGGGGAGAACACTGAAGCTTTCTTT. As protein: CASFAGENTEAFF.

V is TRBV19 and J is TRBJ1-1; TRBD1 might be the D (6 bases). This CDR3 has 15 residues. Germline assignment: CDR1 LNHDA and CDR2 SQIVND (reference sequence). V was clipped by 10 bases and J by 4 bases, with 22 bases between them. The DNA for the CDR3 is TGTGCCACCTCTTCCTTGGGGGCACGGATCACTGAAGCTTTCTTT. Translated, it gives CATSSLGARITEAFF.

A remark on this clone: The junction departs from germline at one end; a sequencing error may be responsible. The genes are TRBV7-9 and TRBJ2-7, with 7 bases that match TRBD1. Germline V gives CDR1 SEHNR, CDR2 FQNEAQ (reference sequence). CDR3 length equals 14 residues. The CDR3 spells CASNLGTDTYEQYF. CDR3 nucleotide sequence: TGTGCCAGCAACTTAGGGACAGATACCTACGAGCAGTACTTC. The whole variable domain, filled in from reference TRBV7-9 and TRBJ2-7, reads DTGVSQNPRHKITKRGQNVTFRCDPISEHNRLYWYRQTLGQGPEFLTYFQNEAQLEKSRLLSDRFSAERPKGSFSTLEIQRTEQGDSAMYLCASNLGTDTYEQYFGPGTRLTVT.

Turning to this clone: Other DNA variants within this sample encode the same CDR3. The CDR3: CASSPGGDYNEQFF. The CDR3 nucleotides are TGTGCCAGTAGCCCGGGGGGAGATTACAATGAGCAGTTCTTC. The V call is TRBV19, the J call TRBJ2-1, with 7 bases aligning to TRBD2. Germline CDR1 LNHDA, CDR2 SQIVND (reference sequence). V was clipped by 6 bases and J by 4 bases; unmatched bases: 6. This CDR3 region has 14 residues. The whole variable domain, remainder taken from reference TRBV19 and TRBJ2-1, is DGGITQSPKYLFRKEGQNVTLSCEQNLNHDAMYWYRQDPGQGLRLIYYSQIVNDFQKGDIAEGYSVSREKKESFPLTVTSAQKNPTAFYLCASSPGGDYNEQFFGPGTRLTVL.

The gene calls are TRBV7-9 and TRBJ1-1; D is unresolved. Trimming stripped 5 bases from V and 7 bases from J, with 17 bases between. This CDR3 spans 14 amino acids. Germline values: CDR1 SEHNR, CDR2 FQNEAQ (reference sequence). CDR3 nucleotide sequence: TGTGCCAGCAGCGGTACGGTGGGGATGAGTGAAGCTTTCTTT. This gives the protein CASSGTVGMSEAFF. Variable domain in full (rest from reference TRBV7-9 and TRBJ1-1): DTGVSQNPRHKITKRGQNVTFRCDPISEHNRLYWYRQTLGQGPEFLTYFQNEAQLEKSRLLSDRFSAERPKGSFSTLEIQRTEQGDSAMYLCASSGTVGMSEAFFGQGTRLTVV.

This clone was seen only once. This chain connects TRBV28 to TRBJ2-7; 13 bases are shared with TRBD2. Trimming took 4 bases from V and 4 from J; bases not matched to a gene: 22. This CDR3 contains 21 residues. Germline CDR1 is MDHEN and CDR2 is SYDVKM. The CDR3, as DNA: TGTGCCAGCAGTTCACGCCTAGTGGGACTAGCGGGATCCCACTCGCCTTACGAGCAGTACTTC. As protein: CASSSRLVGLAGSHSPYEQYF.

The chain combines TRBV5-1 with TRBJ2-7, with 7 bases matching TRBD1. The CDR3 is made up of 15 amino acids. V shed 2 bases and J 2 bases; nucleotides not matched to a gene: 7. Per the germline V gene, CDR1 is SGHRS and CDR2 is YFSETQ. The CDR3 nucleotides are TGCGCCAGCAGCTTCCGGGACAGTCCACCCTACGAGCAGTACTTC. It specifies CASSFRDSPPYEQYF. The full variable domain, its missing parts supplied by reference TRBV5-1 and TRBJ2-7, is KAGVTQTPRYLIKTRGQQVTLSCSPISGHRSVSWYQQTPGQGLQFLFEYFSETQRNKGNFPGRFSGRQFSNSRSEMNVSTLELGDSALYLCASSFRDSPPYEQYFGPGTRLTVT.

This sequence joins TRBV28 and TRBJ2-4; D may be TRBD1 or TRBD2 (5 bases each). Germline loops: CDR1 MDHEN, CDR2 SYDVKM. The germline V and J ends were trimmed by 5 bases and 9 bases, with 20 bases remaining between them. The CDR3 has 15 amino acids. The CDR3 protein is CASSISGTLGSIQYF. As DNA, the CDR3 is TGTGCCAGCAGTATATCCGGGACCCTTGGTAGCATTCAGTACTTC.

This CDR3 reads CASSAGIYGYTF. DNA for the CDR3: TGTGCCAGCAGTGCAGGGATCTATGGCTACACCTTC. This chain uses TRBV25-1 with TRBJ1-2; the D gene is possibly TRBD1 (5 bases). Per germline, CDR1 MGHDK and CDR2 SYGVNS. This CDR3 spans 12 amino acids. Trimming cost V 4 bases and J 4 bases, with 7 bases left between them.